This T cell receptor (beta chain) was recorded in a study of cytomegalovirus exposure and HLA in healthy donors. Overall study: Assignment to the Caucasian-associated ancestry cluster applied to about 80% of the approximately 400 genotyped donors. Study conclusions and caveats: TCR sequences were mostly rare, though some public TCRs occurred in many donors. In a later analysis, V- and J-gene trimming of beta chains associated with a DCLRE1C missense variant, replicated independently.

The study ran its PCR with 60 Vbeta and 13 Jbeta primers. Assay used: immunoSEQ multiplex PCR; TCRdb lists only in-frame clones, some missing. The repertoire holds 200,000 to 250,000 clones, with roughly 89% as singletons. Donors showed nominal health when sampled, although they likely had unrecorded immune exposures. Comment on this clone: Its target is unknown.

Sequencing input: PBMCs. This clonotype was obtained from a woman between 18 and 29 years old in good health and CMV-seronegative.

The CDR3 is CASSSRRTSGGEETQYF. The DNA of the CDR3 is TGTGCCAGCAGCTCCCGCCGGACTAGCGGGGGCGAAGAGACCCAGTACTTC. The rearrangement joins TRBV11-2 to TRBJ2-5, with 13 nucleotides matching TRBD2. The CDR3 runs 17 residues. With V trimmed by 4 bases and J by 3 bases, 8 bases remained unmatched. Germline assignment: CDR1 SGHAT and CDR2 FQNNGV.